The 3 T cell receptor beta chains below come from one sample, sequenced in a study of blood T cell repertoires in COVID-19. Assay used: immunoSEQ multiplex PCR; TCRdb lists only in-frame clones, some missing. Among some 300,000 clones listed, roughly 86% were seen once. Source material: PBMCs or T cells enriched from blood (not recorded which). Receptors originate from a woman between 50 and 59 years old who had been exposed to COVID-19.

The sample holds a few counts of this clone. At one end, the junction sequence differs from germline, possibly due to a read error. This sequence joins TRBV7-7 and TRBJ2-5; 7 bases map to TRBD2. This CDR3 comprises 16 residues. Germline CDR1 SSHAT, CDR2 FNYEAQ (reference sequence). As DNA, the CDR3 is TGTGCTAGCAGTTTAGGAGCGGGGCTGTTCCAAGAGACCCAGTACTTC. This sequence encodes CASSLGAGLFQETQYF. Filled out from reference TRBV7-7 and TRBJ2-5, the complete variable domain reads GAGVSQSPRYKVTKRGQDVTLRCDPISSHATLYWYQQALGQGPEFLTYFNYEAQPDKSGLPSDRFSAERPEGSISTLTIQRTEQRDSAMYRCASSLGAGLFQETQYFGPGTRLLVL.

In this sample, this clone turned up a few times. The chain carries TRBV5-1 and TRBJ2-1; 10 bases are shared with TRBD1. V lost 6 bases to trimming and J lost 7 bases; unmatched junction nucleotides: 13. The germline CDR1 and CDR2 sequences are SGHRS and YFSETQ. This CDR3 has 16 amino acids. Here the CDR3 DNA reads TGCGCCAGCACCGAGAAGGGACAGGGGCAGGTAAATGAGCAGTTCTTC. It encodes CASTEKGQGQVNEQFF.

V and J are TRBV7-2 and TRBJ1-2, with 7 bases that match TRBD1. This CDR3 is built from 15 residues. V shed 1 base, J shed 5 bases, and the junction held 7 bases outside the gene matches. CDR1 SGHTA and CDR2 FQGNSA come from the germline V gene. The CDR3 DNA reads TGTGCCAGCAGCTTAGATGTGACAGGGAAGTATGGCTACACCTTC. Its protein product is CASSLDVTGKYGYTF.